This T cell receptor beta chain was found in a study of shared clonotypes between healthy human individuals. Profiling relied on immunoSEQ multiplex PCR, and the TCRdb table lists in-frame clones only, not all of them. This table has under 2,000,000 clones, about 94% appearing once. The study, taken as a whole, reports: Sorted-subset samples were not fully sequenced, rarefaction indicated. The researchers took only blood, and tissue repertoires probably look different.

Turning to this clone: As yet, its antigen is unknown.

The naive CD8 population came from CD45RO-negative cells selected for CCR7, without terminally differentiated effector memory CD45RA+ cells. Healthy and HIV-negative, the adult donors had no recent acute infections or vaccinations. Sequencing was performed on naive CD8+ T cells sorted from blood. This receptor was identified in a man aged 18-30 years in good health.

CDR3 nucleotides: TGTGCCAGCAGTTATTCCCTGGGACAGACAAAGAGACATTTTTGCGAGCAGTACTTC. Protein product: CASSYSLGQTKRHFCEQYF. The chain uses TRBV6-9 and TRBJ2-5, with 7 bases matching TRBD1. With the DNA end fitting TRBJ2-7 better, the J assignment may be wrong. CDR1 MNHGY and CDR2 SVAAGI come from the germline V gene. The CDR3 runs 19 residues.